The rows below give T cell receptor beta chains drawn from one sample of a study of blood T cell repertoires in COVID-19. Sequencing was performed with immunoSEQ multiplex PCR; in TCRdb, only in-frame clones are kept and a portion is missing. The repertoire has approximately 220,000 clones, around 85% of them found once; the top ten carry 1.3%. The sequenced sample consisted of PBMCs or T cells enriched from blood (not recorded which). All receptors come from a woman aged 40 to 49 with acute COVID-19. The CDR3 runs from the conserved cysteine through the conserved F or W. A D gene is named only where the DNA matches it firmly. Some rows mark clone size as missing; the rest say once, few, many or name a class of expanded clone.

-	TRBV10-2	-	TRBJ2-5	TGCGCCAGCAGTCGGGGGAGAAATGGAGAGACCCAGTACTTC	CASSRGRNGETQYF
-	TRBV5-4	-	TRBJ1-6	TGTGCCAGCAGCTTGAGCCCGGGGGGTTCACCCCTCCACTTT	CASSLSPGGSPLHF
-	TRBV6-1	-	TRBJ2-1	TGTGCCAGCAGTGAAACCCAGTTTGCGGCTTCCTACAATGAGCAGTTCTTC	CASSETQFAASYNEQFF
-	TRBV5-1	-	TRBJ1-3	TGCGCCAGCAGCTTGGACAGGGGAAACACCATATATTTT	CASSLDRGNTIYF
-	TRBV19	once	TRBJ2-7	TGTGCCAGTGCCCGGGACATTGGGTCCTACGAGCAGTACTTC	CASARDIGSYEQYF
-	TRBV7-3	-	TRBJ2-1	TGTGCCAGCAGCCCTAACCCCCACCGGGACACCACCTACAATGAGCAGTTCTTC	CASSPNPHRDTTYNEQFF
TRBD2	TRBV10-2	-	TRBJ2-4	TGCGCCAGCAGTGAGGCCGGGACTAAGTCGGCCTTC	CASSEAGTKSAF
-	TRBV7-3	-	TRBJ2-1	TGTGCCAGCAGCTTAAGGGGGCACAATACCCATGAGCAGTTCTTC	CASSLRGHNTHEQFF
TRBD2	TRBV5-6	-	TRBJ2-3	TGTGCCAGCAGCCGGACTAGCGGGGGGCACCCAGATACGCAGTATTTT	CASSRTSGGHPDTQYF
TRBD1	TRBV7-3	-	TRBJ1-2	TGTGCCAGCAGCTTTACAGGGGGGGTTAACTATGGCTACACCTTC	CASSFTGGVNYGYTF
-	TRBV4-1	once	TRBJ2-1	TGCGCCAGCAGCCAAGTCGGGGATGAGCAGTTCTTC	CASSQVGDEQFF
TRBD2	TRBV29-1	few	TRBJ2-1	TGCAGCGTTGAGCGGGAGGCGGGCAATGAGCAGTTCTTC	CSVEREAGNEQFF
-	TRBV5-1	few	TRBJ1-4	TGCGCCAGCAGCTTGGGTCACTCACCACCCAATGAAAAACTGTTTTTT	CASSLGHSPPNEKLFF
TRBD1	TRBV7-9	few	TRBJ1-3	TGTGCCAGCAGCTCACCCGTCGAAACAGGGGCGGGAAACACCATATATTTT	CASSSPVETGAGNTIYF
TRBD2	TRBV5-1	-	TRBJ2-3	TGCGCCAGCCATAGCGGGGACAACACAGATACGCAGTATTTT	CASHSGDNTDTQYF
-	TRBV19	-	TRBJ2-5	TGTGCCAGTAGGACTGGGGAGGAGACCCAGTACTTC	CASRTGEETQYF
TRBD1	TRBV18	-	TRBJ2-7	TGTGCCAGCTCACCACAGGGACAGGGGAGCTCCTACGAGCAGTACTTC	CASSPQGQGSSYEQYF
-	TRBV20-1	once	TRBJ1-1	TGCAGTGCTAGTCGGATCGACTGGGACACTGAAGCTTTCTTT	CSASRIDWDTEAFF
-	TRBV19	-	TRBJ1-1	TGTGCCAGTAGTATGGACTCGGGGAACACTGAAGCTTTCTTT	CASSMDSGNTEAFF
-	TRBV14	-	TRBJ1-1	TGTGCCAGCAGCCAAGCATTGAACACTGAAGCTTTCTTT	CASSQALNTEAFF
TRBD2	TRBV19	-	TRBJ2-1	TGTGCCAGTAGTAGCGGGAGCTCCTACAATGAGCAGTTCTTC	CASSSGSSYNEQFF
TRBD2	TRBV9	-	TRBJ2-3	TGTGCCAGCAGCGTAGCCCACCGTAGCGGGGGAAACACAGATACGCAGTATTTT	CASSVAHRSGGNTDTQYF
TRBD2	TRBV9	-	TRBJ2-5	TGTGCCAGCAGCCTGGGGACTAGCGGGCTTAGGGCCCAGTACTTC	CASSLGTSGLRAQYF
TRBD2	TRBV19	once	TRBJ2-7	TGTGCCAGTAGCGCCGTAACTAGCGGGGGGACGGAGCAGTACTTC	CASSAVTSGGTEQYF
TRBD1	TRBV11-3	-	TRBJ1-1	TGTGCCAGCAGCTTGGGACAGACAGCTGAAGCTTTCTTT	CASSLGQTAEAFF
-	TRBV11-2	-	TRBJ1-5	TGTGCCAGCAGCTCAGGGTACAATCAGCCCCAGCATTTT	CASSSGYNQPQHF
TRBD2	TRBV10-1	few	TRBJ2-1	TGCGCCAGCAGTGAGTCGAGCGGGAGGTTAGGTGAGCAGTTCTTC	CASSESSGRLGEQFF
-	TRBV6-5	-	TRBJ2-6	TGTGCCAGCAGCTCCCCTGGGGCCAACGTCCTGACTTTC	CASSSPGANVLTF